This T cell receptor beta chain was captured in a study of cytotoxic CD8 clonotypes in ibrutinib-treated CLL. About the research overall: Following treatment for a median 12 months, range 6 to 36, response samples were then taken. Notes on the study in general: Starting clonality was above that of age-matched healthy donors and tracked circulating CD8+ T-cell counts. Public clonotypes, an uncommon group, contracted or remained stable on treatment.

A note on this clone: Antigen: not known.

Clones were read by immunoSEQ multiplex PCR, and TCRdb kept only the in-frame ones, dropping some. The data contain just over 65,000 clones, 68% of them singletons. The CDR3 consists of 14 residues. Trimming removed 6 bases from V and 8 bases from J, with 19 bases in between. Germline CDR1 and CDR2: MNHNS and SASEGT. PBMCs were cryopreserved, and 1.5 to 2.5 micrograms of genomic DNA from them went into TCR beta libraries. This sequence was found in a human donor with chronic lymphocytic leukemia. Sample: PBMCs, taken after 12 months of ibrutinib treatment. This chain joins TRBV6-1 and TRBJ1-2, with D perhaps TRBD1 (6 bases). The CDR3 DNA follows: TGTGCCAGCAGCGCACTCCGGGACACACTGGGCTACACCTTC. Translation: CASSALRDTLGYTF.